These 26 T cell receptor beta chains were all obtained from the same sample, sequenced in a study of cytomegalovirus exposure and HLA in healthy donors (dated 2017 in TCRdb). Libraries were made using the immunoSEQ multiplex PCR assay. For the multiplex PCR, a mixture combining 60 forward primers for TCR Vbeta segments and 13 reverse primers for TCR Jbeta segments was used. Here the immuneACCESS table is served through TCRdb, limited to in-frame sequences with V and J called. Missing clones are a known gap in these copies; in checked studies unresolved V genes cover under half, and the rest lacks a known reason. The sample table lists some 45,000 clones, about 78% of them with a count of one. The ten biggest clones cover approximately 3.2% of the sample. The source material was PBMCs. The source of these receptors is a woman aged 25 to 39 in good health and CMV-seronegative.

CDR3 amino acids: CASSNLVRDRVSGGANVLTF. The CDR3 DNA is TGTGCCAGCAGCAACCTTGTACGGGACAGGGTATCGGGCGGGGCCAACGTCCTGACTTTC. The rearrangement joins TRBV4-2 to TRBJ2-6; 9 positions agree with TRBD1. The junction had 18 bases not matched to a gene; V was cut back by 5 bases and J by 4 bases. The germline V gene has CDR1 LGHNA and CDR2 YNFKEQ. This CDR3 has 20 amino acids.

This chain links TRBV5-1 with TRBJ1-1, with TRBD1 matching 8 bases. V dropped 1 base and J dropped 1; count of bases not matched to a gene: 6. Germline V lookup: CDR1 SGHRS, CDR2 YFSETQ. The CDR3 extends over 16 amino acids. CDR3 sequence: CASSLLVGTGNTEAFF. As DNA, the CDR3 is TGCGCCAGCAGCTTGTTGGTCGGGACAGGGAACACTGAAGCTTTCTTT.

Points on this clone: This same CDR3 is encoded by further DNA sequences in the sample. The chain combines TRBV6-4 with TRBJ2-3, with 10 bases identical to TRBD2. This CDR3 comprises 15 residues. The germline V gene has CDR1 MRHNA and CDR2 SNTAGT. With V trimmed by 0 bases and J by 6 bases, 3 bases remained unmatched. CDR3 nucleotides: TGTGCCAGCAGTGACTCCAGCGGGGGGGCCGATACGCAGTATTTT. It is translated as CASSDSSGGADTQYF.

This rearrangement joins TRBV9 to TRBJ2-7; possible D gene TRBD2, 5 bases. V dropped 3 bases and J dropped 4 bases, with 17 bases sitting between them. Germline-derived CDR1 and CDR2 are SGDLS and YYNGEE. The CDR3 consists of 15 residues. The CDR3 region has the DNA TGTGCCAGCAGCGAAGATGCTAGGACGGGGTACGAGCAGTACTTC. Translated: CASSEDARTGYEQYF.

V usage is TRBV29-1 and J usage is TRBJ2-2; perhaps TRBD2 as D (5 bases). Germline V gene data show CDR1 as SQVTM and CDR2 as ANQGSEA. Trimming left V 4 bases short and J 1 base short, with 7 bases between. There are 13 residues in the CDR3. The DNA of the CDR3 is TGCAGCGTTGTAGGGAGGAACACCGGGGAGCTGTTTTTT. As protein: CSVVGRNTGELFF.

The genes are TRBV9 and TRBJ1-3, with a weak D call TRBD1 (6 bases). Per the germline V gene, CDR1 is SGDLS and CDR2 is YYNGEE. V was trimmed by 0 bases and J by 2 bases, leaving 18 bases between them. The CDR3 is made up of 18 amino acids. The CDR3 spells CASSVATSQGTAGNTIYF. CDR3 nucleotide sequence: TGTGCCAGCAGCGTAGCTACAAGCCAGGGGACGGCTGGAAACACCATATATTTT.

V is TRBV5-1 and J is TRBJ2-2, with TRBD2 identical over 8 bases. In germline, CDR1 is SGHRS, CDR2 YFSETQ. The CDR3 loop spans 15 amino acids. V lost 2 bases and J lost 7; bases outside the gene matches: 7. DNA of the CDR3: TGCGCCAGCAGCTTAGGACTAGCTGCGGGCGGGGAGCTGTTTTTT. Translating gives CASSLGLAAGGELFF.

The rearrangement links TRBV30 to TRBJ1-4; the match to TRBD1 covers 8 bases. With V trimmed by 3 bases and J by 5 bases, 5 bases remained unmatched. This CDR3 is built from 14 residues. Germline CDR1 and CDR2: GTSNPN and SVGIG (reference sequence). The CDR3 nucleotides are TGTGCCTGGAGCATTACAGGGGGAAATGAAAAACTGTTTTTT. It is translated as CAWSITGGNEKLFF.

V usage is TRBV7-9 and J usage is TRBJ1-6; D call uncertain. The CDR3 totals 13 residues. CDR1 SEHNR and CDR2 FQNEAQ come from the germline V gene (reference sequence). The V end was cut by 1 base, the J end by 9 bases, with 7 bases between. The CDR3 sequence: CASSLGPGSPLHF. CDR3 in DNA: TGTGCCAGCAGCTTAGGCCCAGGTTCACCCCTCCACTTT.

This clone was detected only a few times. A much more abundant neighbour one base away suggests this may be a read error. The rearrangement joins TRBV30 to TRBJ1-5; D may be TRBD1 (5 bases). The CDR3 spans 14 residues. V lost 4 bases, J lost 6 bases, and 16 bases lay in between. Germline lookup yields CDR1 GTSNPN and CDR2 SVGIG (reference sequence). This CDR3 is CAWKGSGDAQPQHF. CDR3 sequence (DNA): TGTGCCTGGAAGGGTTCGGGGGACGCTCAGCCCCAGCATTTT.

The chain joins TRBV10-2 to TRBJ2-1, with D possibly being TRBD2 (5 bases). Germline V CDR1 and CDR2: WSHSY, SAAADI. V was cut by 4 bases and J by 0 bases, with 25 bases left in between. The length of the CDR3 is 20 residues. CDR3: CASSAHTLLASSDSYNEQFF. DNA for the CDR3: TGCGCCAGCAGTGCCCACACCTTGTTAGCGTCCTCTGACTCCTACAATGAGCAGTTCTTC.

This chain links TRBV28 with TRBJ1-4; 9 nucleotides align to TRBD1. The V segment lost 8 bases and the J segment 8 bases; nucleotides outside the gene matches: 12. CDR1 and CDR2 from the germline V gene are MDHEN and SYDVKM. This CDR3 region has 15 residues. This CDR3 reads CASLTRGTGREKLFF. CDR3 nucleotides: TGTGCCAGCCTTACCCGGGGGACAGGGAGAGAAAAACTGTTTTTT.

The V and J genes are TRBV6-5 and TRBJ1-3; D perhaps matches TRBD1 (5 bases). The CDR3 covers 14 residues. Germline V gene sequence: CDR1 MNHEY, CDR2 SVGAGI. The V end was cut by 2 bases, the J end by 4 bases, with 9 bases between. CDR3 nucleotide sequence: TGTGCCAGCAGTTACGACAGTACGGGAAACACCATATATTTT. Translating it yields CASSYDSTGNTIYF.

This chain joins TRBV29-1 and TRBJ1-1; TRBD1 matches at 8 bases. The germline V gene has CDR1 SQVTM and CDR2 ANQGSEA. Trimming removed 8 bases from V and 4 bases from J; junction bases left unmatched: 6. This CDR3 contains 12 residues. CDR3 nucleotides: TGCAGCTCCAGGGGGCTGGGCACTGAAGCTTTCTTT. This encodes CSSRGLGTEAFF. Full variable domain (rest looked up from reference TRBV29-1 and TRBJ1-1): SAVISQKPSRDICQRGTSLTIQCQVDSQVTMMFWYRQQPGQSLTLIATANQGSEATYESGFVIDKFPISRPNLTFSTLTVSNMSPEDSSIYLCSSRGLGTEAFFGQGTRLTVV.

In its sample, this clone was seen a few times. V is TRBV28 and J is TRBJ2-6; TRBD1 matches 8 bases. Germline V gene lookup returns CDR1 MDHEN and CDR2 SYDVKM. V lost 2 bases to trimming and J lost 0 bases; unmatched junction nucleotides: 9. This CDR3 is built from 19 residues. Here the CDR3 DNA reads TGTGCCAGCAGTTTACACAGGGGGGCGCAGATCTCTGGGGCCAACGTCCTGACTTTC. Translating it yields CASSLHRGAQISGANVLTF.

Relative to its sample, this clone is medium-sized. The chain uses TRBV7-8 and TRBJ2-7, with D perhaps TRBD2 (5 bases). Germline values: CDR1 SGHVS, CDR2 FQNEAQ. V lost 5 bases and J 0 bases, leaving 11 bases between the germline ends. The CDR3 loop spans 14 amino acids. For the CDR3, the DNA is TGTGCCAGCAGCCCTCTGGGGAGCTCCTACGAGCAGTACTTC. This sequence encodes CASSPLGSSYEQYF. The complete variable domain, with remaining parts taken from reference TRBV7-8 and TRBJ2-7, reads GAGVSQSPRYKVAKRGQDVALRCDPISGHVSLFWYQQALGQGPEFLTYFQNEAQLDKSGLPSDRFFAERPEGSVSTLKIQRTQQEDSAVYLCASSPLGSSYEQYFGPGTRLTVT.

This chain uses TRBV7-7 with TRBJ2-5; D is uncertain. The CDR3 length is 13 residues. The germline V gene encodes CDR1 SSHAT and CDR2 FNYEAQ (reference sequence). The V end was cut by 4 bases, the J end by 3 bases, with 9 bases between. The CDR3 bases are TGTGCCAGCAGCTCCTATACAGAAGAGACCCAGTACTTC. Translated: CASSSYTEETQYF.

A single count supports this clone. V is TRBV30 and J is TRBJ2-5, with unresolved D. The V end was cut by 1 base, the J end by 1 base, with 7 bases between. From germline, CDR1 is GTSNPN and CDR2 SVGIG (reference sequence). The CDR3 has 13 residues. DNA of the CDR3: TGTGCCTGGAGTGAGAGCCTCCAAGAGACCCAGTACTTC. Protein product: CAWSESLQETQYF.

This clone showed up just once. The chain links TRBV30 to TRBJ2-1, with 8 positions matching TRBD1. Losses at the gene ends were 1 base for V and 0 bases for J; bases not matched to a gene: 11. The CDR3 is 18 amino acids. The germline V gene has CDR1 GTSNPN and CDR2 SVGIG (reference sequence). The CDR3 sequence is CAWSAFKSGTGSYNEQFF. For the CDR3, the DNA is TGTGCCTGGAGTGCCTTCAAGTCCGGGACAGGCTCCTACAATGAGCAGTTCTTC.

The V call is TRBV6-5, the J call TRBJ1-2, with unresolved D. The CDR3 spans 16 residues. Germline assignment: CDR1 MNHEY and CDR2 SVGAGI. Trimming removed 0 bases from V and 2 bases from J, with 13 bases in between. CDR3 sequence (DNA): TGTGCCAGCAGTTACTCTAGCGCGGGGAGAAACTATGGCTACACCTTC. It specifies CASSYSSAGRNYGYTF.

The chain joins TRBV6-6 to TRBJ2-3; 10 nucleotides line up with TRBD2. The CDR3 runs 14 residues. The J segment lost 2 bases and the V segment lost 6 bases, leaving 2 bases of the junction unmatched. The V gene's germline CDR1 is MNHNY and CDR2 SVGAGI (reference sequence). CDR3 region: CASSTSGVTDTQYF. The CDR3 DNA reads TGTGCCAGCAGCACTAGCGGGGTCACAGATACGCAGTATTTT.

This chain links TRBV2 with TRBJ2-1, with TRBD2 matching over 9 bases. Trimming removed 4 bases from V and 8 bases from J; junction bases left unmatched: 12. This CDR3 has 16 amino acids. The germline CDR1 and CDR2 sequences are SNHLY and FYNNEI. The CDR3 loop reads CASSVSAGGGRDEQFF. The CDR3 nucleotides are TGTGCCAGCAGTGTGTCGGCGGGAGGGGGAAGAGATGAGCAGTTCTTC.

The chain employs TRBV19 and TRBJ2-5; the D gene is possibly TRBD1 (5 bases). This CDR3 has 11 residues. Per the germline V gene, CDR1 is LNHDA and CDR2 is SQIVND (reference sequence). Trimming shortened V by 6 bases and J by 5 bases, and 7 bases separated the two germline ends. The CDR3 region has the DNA TGTGCCAGTAGCCCAGGGGAGACCCAGTACTTC. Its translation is CASSPGETQYF.

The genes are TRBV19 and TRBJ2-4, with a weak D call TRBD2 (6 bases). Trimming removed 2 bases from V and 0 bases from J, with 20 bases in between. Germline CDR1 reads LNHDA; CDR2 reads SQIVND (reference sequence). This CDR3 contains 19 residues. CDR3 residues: CASSISSHQTRLAKNIQYF. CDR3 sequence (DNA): TGTGCCAGTAGTATATCTTCCCACCAGACTAGACTAGCCAAAAACATTCAGTACTTC.

DNA of the CDR3: TGTGCCAGCAGTAAAGAACAGGGTGGGGACTATGGCTACACCTTC. Its protein product is CASSKEQGGDYGYTF. The chain is built from TRBV6-5 and TRBJ1-2; a possible D gene is TRBD1 (6 bases). The germline V gene encodes CDR1 MNHEY and CDR2 SVGAGI. The V and J ends lost 5 bases and 3 bases respectively, with 16 bases between them. This CDR3 spans 15 amino acids.

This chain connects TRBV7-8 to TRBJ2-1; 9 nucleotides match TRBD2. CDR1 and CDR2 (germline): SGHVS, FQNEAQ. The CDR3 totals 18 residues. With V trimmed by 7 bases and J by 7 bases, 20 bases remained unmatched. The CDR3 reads CASNLWGSGSISYNEQFF. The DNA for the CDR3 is TGTGCCAGCAACCTATGGGGTAGCGGGAGTATAAGTTATAATGAGCAGTTCTTC.